This T cell receptor beta chain was obtained from a study of T-cell reconstitution after alpha-beta-depleted transplantation in children. Between the trimmed V and J ends, which lost 6 bases and 2 bases, there was a span of 26 bases. This CDR3 comprises 18 residues. Unique molecular identifiers were used to barcode this TCRbeta library. TCRdb called the PCR reads again in MiXCR, with one record for every CDR3 protein. In the table there are about a million distinct CDR3 sequences, about 26% of which are singletons. Sequencing was performed on PBMCs, mostly from graft donor cells, taken 360 days after TCRalphabeta/CD19-depleted stem cell transplant. The gene calls are TRBV12-3 or TRBV12-4 and TRBJ2-7; tentatively, D is TRBD1 (6 bases). The clonotype was recovered from a boy under two years old who had a stem cell transplant for SCID, so the T cells may come from the graft donor. The CDR3 nucleotides are TGTGCCAGCAGGCCCCCCTCTGCCGAACAGGGTTTGGCCTACGAGCAGTACTTC. This translates into CASRPPSAEQGLAYEQYF.